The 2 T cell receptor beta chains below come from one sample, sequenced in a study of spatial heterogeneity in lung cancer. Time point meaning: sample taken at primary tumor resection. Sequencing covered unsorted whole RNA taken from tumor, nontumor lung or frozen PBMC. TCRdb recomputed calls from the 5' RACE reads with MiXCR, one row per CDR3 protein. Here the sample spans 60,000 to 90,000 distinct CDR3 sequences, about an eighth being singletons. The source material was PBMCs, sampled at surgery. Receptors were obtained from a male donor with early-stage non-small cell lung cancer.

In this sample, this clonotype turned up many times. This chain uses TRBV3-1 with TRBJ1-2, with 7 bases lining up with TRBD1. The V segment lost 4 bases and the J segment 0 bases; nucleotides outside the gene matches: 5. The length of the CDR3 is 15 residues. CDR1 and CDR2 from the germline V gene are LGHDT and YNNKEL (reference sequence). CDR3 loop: CASSRWDRANYGYTF. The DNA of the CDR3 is TGTGCCAGCAGCCGCTGGGACAGAGCTAACTATGGCTACACCTTC.

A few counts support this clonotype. This CDR3 is CASSEPGFRTAYEQYF. CDR3 sequence (DNA): TGTGCCAGCAGCGAACCAGGGTTTAGGACCGCCTACGAGCAGTACTTC. The chain has TRBV7-9 and TRBJ2-7; D may be TRBD1 (5 bases). Between the trimmed V and J ends, which lost 5 bases and 2 bases, there was a span of 19 bases. Germline CDR1 SEHNR, CDR2 FQNEAQ (reference sequence). This CDR3 spans 16 amino acids.